The 15 T cell receptor beta chains listed next were all sequenced from one sample in a study of Ad26.COV2.S vaccination and SARS-CoV-2 variants. TCRdb's copy holds only in-frame clones and misses some; the assay was immunoSEQ multiplex PCR. The sample holds about 350,000 clones, around 84% seen once. Treatment denoted: some 20 received Ad26.COV2.S at low or high dose, single or two shots; about 5 received placebo; per-sample allocation not given. Collection of the samples took place on day 63 after the first injection of vaccine or placebo. Sequences were derived from peripheral blood, sampled in a trial of Ad26.COV2.S vaccine versus placebo. These receptor sequences come from a person aged 18-65 years who received the Ad26.COV2.S COVID-19 vaccine or a placebo.

The J gene is TRBJ2-3, the V gene TRBV5-1, with D possibly matching TRBD1 (6 bases). The CDR3 is 14 amino acids. V was clipped by 4 bases and J by 0 bases, with 9 bases between them. Germline loops: CDR1 SGHRS, CDR2 YFSETQ. Here the CDR3 DNA reads TGCGCCAGCAGCCGGACAGTTAGCACAGATACGCAGTATTTT. Translation gives CASSRTVSTDTQYF. Together with reference TRBV5-1 and TRBJ2-3, the CDR3 gives the full variable domain: KAGVTQTPRYLIKTRGQQVTLSCSPISGHRSVSWYQQTPGQGLQFLFEYFSETQRNKGNFPGRFSGRQFSNSRSEMNVSTLELGDSALYLCASSRTVSTDTQYFGPGTRLTVL.

The chain is built from TRBV12-3 or TRBV12-4 and TRBJ2-3; D not resolved. This CDR3 is built from 11 residues. Trimming removed 3 bases from V and 6 bases from J, with 4 bases in between. CDR3 loop: CASSFVDTQYF. The CDR3 DNA reads as TGTGCCAGCAGTTTTGTGGATACGCAGTATTTT.

The chain has TRBV19 and TRBJ2-1; 9 bases match TRBD1. The CDR3 is 15 residues long. J gave up 6 bases and V 9 bases, and 12 bases lay outside the gene matches. In germline, CDR1 is LNHDA, CDR2 SQIVND (reference sequence). CDR3 nucleotide sequence: TGTGCCAGCGGAAACGTCGGGACAGGGAGCAATGAGCAGTTCTTC. This sequence encodes CASGNVGTGSNEQFF.

The gene calls are TRBV27 and TRBJ1-5; 8 bases align to TRBD1. Trimming at V came to 5 bases and at J to 1 base, leaving 19 bases not matched to a gene. The CDR3 runs 20 residues. Germline-derived CDR1 and CDR2 are MNHEY and SMNVEV (reference sequence). The CDR3 coding sequence is TGTGCCAGCAGTCCGGAAAGGACAGGGCTATTGGGGAAGAGCAATCAGCCCCAGCATTTT. Protein product: CASSPERTGLLGKSNQPQHF.

The rearrangement joins TRBV6-5 to TRBJ2-2, with D maybe TRBD2 (5 bases). Between the trimmed V and J ends, which lost 8 bases and 6 bases, there was a span of 16 bases. The V gene's germline CDR1 is MNHEY and CDR2 SVGAGI. The CDR3 contains 14 residues. Here the CDR3 reads CASHGSTRSGELFF. The CDR3 DNA sequence: TGTGCCAGCCATGGATCCACTAGGTCCGGGGAGCTGTTTTTT.

This clone came up a few times. V gene TRBV28 combines with J gene TRBJ1-1, with no clear D. Per germline, CDR1 MDHEN and CDR2 SYDVKM. The ends were cut back, 6 bases at V and 0 bases at J, with 11 bases in the middle. The CDR3 is 14 amino acids. The CDR3 bases are TGTGCCAGCAGGGGTTACAGCATGAACACTGAAGCTTTCTTT. Its translation: CASRGYSMNTEAFF.

V and J are TRBV27 and TRBJ1-6; 9 bases are shared with TRBD1. The J segment lost 9 bases and the V segment lost 6 bases, leaving 3 bases of the junction unmatched. The CDR3 contains 13 residues. Germline lookup yields CDR1 MNHEY and CDR2 SMNVEV (reference sequence). This CDR3 reads CASRGTGSSPLHF. The CDR3 coding sequence is TGTGCCAGCAGGGGGACAGGGTCTTCACCCCTCCACTTT.

The V and J genes are TRBV11-2 and TRBJ2-5, with TRBD2 identical over 9 bases. V gave up 5 bases and J gave up 5 bases; unmatched junction bases: 12. The CDR3 has 16 amino acids. The germline V gene encodes CDR1 SGHAT and CDR2 FQNNGV. The CDR3 spells CASSGNSGSAMETQYF. The CDR3 DNA is TGTGCCAGCAGCGGGAATAGCGGGAGTGCGATGGAGACCCAGTACTTC.

The rearrangement links TRBV6-5 to TRBJ1-1; TRBD1 matches 8 bases. The CDR3 runs to 14 residues. The germline CDR1 and CDR2 sequences are MNHEY and SVGAGI. The ends lost 8 bases at V and 4 bases at J; junction bases unmatched: 9. CDR3 sequence: CASRDRTWGTEAFF. CDR3 DNA sequence: TGTGCCAGCCGGGACAGGACATGGGGCACTGAAGCTTTCTTT.

The DNA for the CDR3 is TGTGCCAGCAGCCCCCGGGGGCGCGAGCTCGTGACCCAGTACTTC. Translation: CASSPRGRELVTQYF. The rearrangement joins TRBV3-1 (or the pseudogene TRBV3-2) to TRBJ2-5, with D perhaps given as TRBD1 or TRBD2 (6 bases each). Per germline, CDR1 LGHDT and CDR2 YNNKEL (reference sequence). V lost 4 bases to trimming and J lost 7 bases, with 19 bases between them. The CDR3 length is 15 residues.

The rearrangement links TRBV30 to TRBJ1-1; 11 nucleotides agree with TRBD1. This CDR3 has 12 residues. Germline V gene data show CDR1 as GTSNPN and CDR2 as SVGIG (reference sequence). The V gene end was trimmed by 8 bases and the J gene end by 7 bases; junction bases not matched to a gene: 6. The CDR3: CAMGQGGFEAFF. The CDR3 region has the DNA TGTGCCATGGGACAGGGGGGATTTGAAGCTTTCTTT.

The chain uses TRBV16 and TRBJ2-2, with TRBD1 matching over 7 bases. This CDR3 region has 17 residues. The junction had 16 bases not matched to a gene; V was cut back by 6 bases and J by 6 bases. Germline V gene data show CDR1 as KGHSY and CDR2 as FQNENV. The CDR3 sequence: CASRPQGVSGISGELFF. CDR3 in DNA: TGTGCCAGCAGACCTCAGGGGGTCAGCGGTATCTCCGGGGAGCTGTTTTTT.

The chain recombines TRBV4-3 with TRBJ1-6; D may be TRBD1 (6 bases). V was cut by 3 bases and J by 7 bases, with 7 bases left in between. From germline, CDR1 is LGHNA and CDR2 YSLEER. The CDR3 sequence is 13 residues long. In DNA form, the CDR3 reads TGCGCCAGCAGCCACACAGGGAATTCACCCCTCCACTTT. This sequence encodes CASSHTGNSPLHF.

The gene calls are TRBV19 and TRBJ2-7; D might be TRBD2 (7 bases). The germline V gene has CDR1 LNHDA and CDR2 SQIVND (reference sequence). The CDR3 has 15 residues. V was shortened by 5 bases and J by 4 bases, with 18 bases between the two germline ends. CDR3 coding DNA: TGTGCCAGTAGTCTCGGAGGGGGGGCGTCTTACGAGCAGTACTTC. This encodes CASSLGGGASYEQYF.

The J gene is TRBJ2-7, the V gene TRBV6-5; D is perhaps TRBD1 or TRBD2 (5 bases each). The CDR3 extends over 13 amino acids. Trimming removed 5 bases at V and 4 bases at J, with 12 bases between. Germline CDR1 reads MNHEY; CDR2 reads SVGAGI. The CDR3, as DNA: TGTGCCAGCAGTCCTACCGGGGCTTACGAGCAGTACTTC. Encoded protein: CASSPTGAYEQYF.